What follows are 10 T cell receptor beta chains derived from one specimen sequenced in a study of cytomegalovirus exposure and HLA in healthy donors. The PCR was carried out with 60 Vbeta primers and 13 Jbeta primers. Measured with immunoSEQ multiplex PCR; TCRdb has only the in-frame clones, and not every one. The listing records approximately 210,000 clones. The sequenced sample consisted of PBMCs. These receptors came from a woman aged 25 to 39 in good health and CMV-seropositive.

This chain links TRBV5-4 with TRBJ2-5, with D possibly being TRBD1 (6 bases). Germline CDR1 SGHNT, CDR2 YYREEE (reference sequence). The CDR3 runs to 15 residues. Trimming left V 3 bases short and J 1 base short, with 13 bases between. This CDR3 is CASSSYRALQETQYF. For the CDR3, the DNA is TGTGCCAGCAGCTCATACAGGGCGCTCCAAGAGACCCAGTACTTC.

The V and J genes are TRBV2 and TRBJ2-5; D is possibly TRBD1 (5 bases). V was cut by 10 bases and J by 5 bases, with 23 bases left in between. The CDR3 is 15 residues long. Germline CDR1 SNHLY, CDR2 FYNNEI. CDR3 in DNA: TGTGCCATACACTTCCGGAGTGGGGCCCGTGAGACCCAGTACTTC. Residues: CAIHFRSGARETQYF.

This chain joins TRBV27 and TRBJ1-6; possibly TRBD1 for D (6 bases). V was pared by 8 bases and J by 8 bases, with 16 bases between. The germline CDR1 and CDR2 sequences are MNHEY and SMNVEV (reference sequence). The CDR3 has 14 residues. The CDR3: CASGPGGSDSPLHF. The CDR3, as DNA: TGTGCCAGCGGTCCGGGGGGCTCAGATTCACCCCTCCACTTT.

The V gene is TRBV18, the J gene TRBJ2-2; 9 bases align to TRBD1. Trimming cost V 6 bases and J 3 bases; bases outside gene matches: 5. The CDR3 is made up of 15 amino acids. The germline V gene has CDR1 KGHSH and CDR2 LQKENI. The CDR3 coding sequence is TGTGCCAGCTCCATACAGGGGGCGCACACCGGGGAGCTGTTTTTT. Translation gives CASSIQGAHTGELFF.

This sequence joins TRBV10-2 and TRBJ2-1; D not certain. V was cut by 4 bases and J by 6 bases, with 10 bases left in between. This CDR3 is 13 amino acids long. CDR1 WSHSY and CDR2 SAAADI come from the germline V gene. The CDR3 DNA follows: TGCGCCAGCAGTGGTTCCTCGGGCAATGAGCAGTTCTTC. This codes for CASSGSSGNEQFF.

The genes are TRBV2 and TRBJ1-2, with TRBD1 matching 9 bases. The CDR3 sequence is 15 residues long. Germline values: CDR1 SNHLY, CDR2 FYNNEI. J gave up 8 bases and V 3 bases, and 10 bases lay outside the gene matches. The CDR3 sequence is CASSDLQGAPGGYTF. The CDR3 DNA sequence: TGTGCCAGCAGTGACTTACAGGGGGCGCCTGGCGGCTACACCTTC.

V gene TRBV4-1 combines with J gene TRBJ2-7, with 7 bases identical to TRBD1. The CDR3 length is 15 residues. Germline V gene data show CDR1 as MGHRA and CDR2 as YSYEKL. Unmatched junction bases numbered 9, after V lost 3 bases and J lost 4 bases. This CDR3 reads CASSQAGTETYEQYF. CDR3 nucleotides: TGCGCCAGCAGCCAGGCCGGGACAGAGACTTACGAGCAGTACTTC.

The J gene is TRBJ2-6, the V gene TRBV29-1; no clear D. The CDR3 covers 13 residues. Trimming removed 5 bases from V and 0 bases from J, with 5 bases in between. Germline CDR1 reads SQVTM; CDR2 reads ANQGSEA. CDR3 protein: CSVRHSGANVLTF. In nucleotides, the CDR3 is TGCAGCGTTAGACACTCTGGGGCCAACGTCCTGACTTTC.

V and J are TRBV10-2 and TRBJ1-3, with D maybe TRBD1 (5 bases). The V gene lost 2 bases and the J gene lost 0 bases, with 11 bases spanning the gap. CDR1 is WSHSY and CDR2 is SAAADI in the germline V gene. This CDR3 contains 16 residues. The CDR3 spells CASSEVTESSGNTIYF. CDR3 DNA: TGCGCCAGCAGTGAGGTGACAGAGAGCTCTGGAAACACCATATATTTT.

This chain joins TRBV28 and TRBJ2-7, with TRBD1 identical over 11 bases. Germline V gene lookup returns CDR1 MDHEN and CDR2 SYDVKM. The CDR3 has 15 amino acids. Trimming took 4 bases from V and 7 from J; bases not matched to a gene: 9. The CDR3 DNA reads TGTGCCAGCAGTTCCCCCGGGACAGGGGGAAATGAGCAGTACTTC. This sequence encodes CASSSPGTGGNEQYF. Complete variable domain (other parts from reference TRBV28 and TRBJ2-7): DVKVTQSSRYLVKRTGEKVFLECVQDMDHENMFWYRQDPGLGLRLIYFSYDVKMKEKGDIPEGYSVSREKKERFSLILESASTNQTSMYLCASSSPGTGGNEQYFGPGTRLTVT.